A selection of T cell receptor beta chains follows, all from one sample in a study of early T cells in non-severe SARS-CoV-2 infection. A single record per CDR3 protein comes from TCRdb applying MiXCR to the 5' RACE reads. The table has tens of thousands of distinct CDR3 sequences, approximately 13% seen once. Sequences were obtained from whole blood. The receptors were sampled from an adult who was a healthcare worker with PCR-confirmed SARS-CoV-2 infection or an uninfected control (not recorded which). Both conserved end residues are part of each CDR3. The D gene is left open where the match is weak. Expanded clones are given a class, and other clones once, few, many or no size at all.

>-|few|TRBV3-1|TRBJ2-7
TGTGCCAGCAGCCTGGGCTCATACTACGAGCAGTACTTC
CASSLGSYYEQYF
>-|few|TRBV18|TRBJ2-2
TGTGCCAGCTCACATTCACCGCACCCGAACACCGGGGAGCTGTTTTTT
CASSHSPHPNTGELFF
>TRBD2|-|TRBV25-1|TRBJ2-1
TGTGCCAGCAGTTCTTCCGGGACTAGCGGGGGGACGAACTACAATGAGCAGTTCTTC
CASSSSGTSGGTNYNEQFF
>TRBD2|-|TRBV7-2|TRBJ2-7
TGTGCCAGCAGCTTGACTAGCGGGTTATCCTACGAGCAGTACTTC
CASSLTSGLSYEQYF
>-|many|TRBV24-1|TRBJ2-1
TGTGCAACCGGTGGGGTCTACGGTGAGCAGTTCTTC
CATGGVYGEQFF
>TRBD2|few|TRBV6-2/TRBV6-3|TRBJ2-3
TGTGCCAGCAGTTACCTGGCGGGAGGACCCACAGATACGCAGTATTTT
CASSYLAGGPTDTQYF
>TRBD2|-|TRBV28|TRBJ2-1
TGTGCCAGCAGAGCTAGCGGGAGGGCCGATATGGGCGAGCAGTTCTTC
CASRASGRADMGEQFF
>-|-|TRBV4-2|TRBJ2-3
TGTGCCAGCAGCCAAGGTTTGGAGACGCAGTATTTT
CASSQGLETQYF
>-|-|TRBV3-1|TRBJ1-2
TGTGCCAGCAGCCAAGGTATCTATGGCTACACCTTC
CASSQGIYGYTF
>TRBD2|few|TRBV3-1|TRBJ2-7
TGTGCCAGCAGCCAAGCCCCGGGAGGTGGAGAGCAGTACTTC
CASSQAPGGGEQYF
>TRBD2|few|TRBV20-1|TRBJ2-7
TGCAGCGCTTCTGTGTGGGAGGGCGAGCAGTACTTC
CSASVWEGEQYF
>-|few|TRBV12-3/TRBV12-4|TRBJ1-1
TGTGCCAGCATGCGTCGCTCGCTGAACACTGAAGCTTTCTTT
CASMRRSLNTEAFF
>-|-|TRBV29-1|TRBJ2-7
TGCAGCGCCAAACGGGCCAGCCGTGCCGAGCAGTACTTC
CSAKRASRAEQYF
>TRBD2|few|TRBV4-3|TRBJ2-2
TGCGCCAGCAGCCAACTAGCGGGGACTTTCGGGGAGCTGTTTTTT
CASSQLAGTFGELFF
>TRBD2|many|TRBV5-1|TRBJ2-2
TGCGCCAGCAGCTTGATGGCGGGGGGAATCCTAGCGAACACCGGGGAGCTGTTTTTT
CASSLMAGGILANTGELFF
>-|-|TRBV29-1|TRBJ2-7
TGCAGCGTTGAAGGGAGCGATAAGCAGTACTTC
CSVEGSDKQYF
>-|many|TRBV5-1|TRBJ1-5
TGCGCCAGCAGCCCGGCCATGGGTCAGCCCCAGCATTTT
CASSPAMGQPQHF
>-|many|TRBV9|TRBJ2-1
TGTGCCAGCAGCCCCCACGGTTGGCAGGAACAGTTCTTC
CASSPHGWQEQFF
>-|few|TRBV7-9|TRBJ2-4
TGTGCCAGCAGCGGCTTGCTCGGCATTCAGTACTTC
CASSGLLGIQYF
>-|many|TRBV7-9|TRBJ1-1
TGTGCCAGCAGCCCGGGGAGCGCAGCCAACACTGAAGCTTTCTTT
CASSPGSAANTEAFF
>-|few|TRBV30|TRBJ1-1
TGTGCCTGGAGTTCCTGGACGGGACCGGTCACTGAAGCTTTCTTT
CAWSSWTGPVTEAFF
>-|many|TRBV6-1|TRBJ1-5
TGTGCCAGCCGAACAGGGATGGGCAATCAGCCCCAGCATTTT
CASRTGMGNQPQHF
>-|-|TRBV7-8|TRBJ2-7
TGTGCCAGCAGCCCACGTGCGGGAACAAGCTCCTACGAGCAGTACTTC
CASSPRAGTSSYEQYF
>-|many|TRBV29-1|TRBJ1-2
TGCAGCGTTGGAAACAGCTATGGCTACACCTTC
CSVGNSYGYTF
>-|many|TRBV30|TRBJ2-3
TGTGCCTGGACCATTGGCGTACGCACAGATACGCAGTATTTT
CAWTIGVRTDTQYF
>-|few|TRBV6-6|TRBJ1-1
TGTGCCAGCAGTTACTCTCCCGGCTGGGGGACTGAAGCTTTCTTT
CASSYSPGWGTEAFF
>-|many|TRBV28|TRBJ2-3
TGTGCCAGCTCCGATCTTCAGGGCACAGATACGCAGTATTTT
CASSDLQGTDTQYF
>TRBD2|few|TRBV29-1|TRBJ2-7
TGCAGCGTTGATGGTATGAGCGGGAGGTTGGGAGAGCAGTACTTC
CSVDGMSGRLGEQYF
>-|few|TRBV9|TRBJ2-7
TGTGCCAGCAGCGCGGACGCGAGGACCTACGAGCAGTACTTC
CASSADARTYEQYF
>-|many|TRBV20-1|TRBJ1-6
TGCAGTGCGTCGTCAGGGGTCTATAATTCACCCCTCCACTTT
CSASSGVYNSPLHF
>TRBD1|few|TRBV5-6|TRBJ1-1
TGTGCCAGCAGGTCCGGGACAGGGGGCTTTAAGGCTGAAGCTTTCTTT
CASRSGTGGFKAEAFF
>TRBD2|few|TRBV11-2|TRBJ2-1
TGTGCCAGCAGCTTAGGAGGGGAGGGCCGCAATGAGCAGTTCTTC
CASSLGGEGRNEQFF
>TRBD1|few|TRBV5-4|TRBJ2-1
TGTGCCATATCTGTAGGACAGGGACGAAATGAGCAGTTCTTC
CAISVGQGRNEQFF
>-|-|TRBV7-3|TRBJ1-1
TGTGCCAGCAGCTCGACAGTTAACACTGAAGCTTTCTTT
CASSSTVNTEAFF
>-|few|TRBV4-3|TRBJ1-1
TGCGCCAGCAGCCAAGAGAAAAGATCCACTGAAGCTTTCTTT
CASSQEKRSTEAFF
>TRBD1|-|TRBV10-3|TRBJ2-5
TGTGCCACCCAGGACAGGGGGCAAAGCCAAGAGACCCAGTACTTC
CATQDRGQSQETQYF
>-|many|TRBV7-8|TRBJ1-6
TGTGCCAGCAGCTTGGGTGGAAGTTCACCCCTCCACTTT
CASSLGGSSPLHF
>TRBD1|few|TRBV18|TRBJ1-1
TGTGCCAGCTCACCACGCCAGGGGGGTGAAGCTTTCTTT
CASSPRQGGEAFF
>TRBD2|many|TRBV5-1|TRBJ2-7
TGCGCCAGCAGCACGTTCTGGTCTAGCGGGGAGACCTACGAGCAGTACTTC
CASSTFWSSGETYEQYF
>TRBD2|few|TRBV7-6|TRBJ2-1
TGTGCCAGCAGCTCTCGGGGGGGCCTTTATGAGCAGTTCTTC
CASSSRGGLYEQFF
>-|-|TRBV7-6|TRBJ2-3
TGTGCCAGCAGCTTAGAGGCCAGGGTGACAGATACGCAGTATTTT
CASSLEARVTDTQYF
>-|-|TRBV5-1|TRBJ2-3
TGCGCCAGCAGCTTGGACAGGGTGTTCGATACGCAGTATTTT
CASSLDRVFDTQYF
>TRBD1|-|TRBV14|TRBJ2-3
TGTGCCAGCAGCCGCAGACAGGGACAGTCTAGCACAGATACGCAGTATTTT
CASSRRQGQSSTDTQYF
>TRBD2|few|TRBV4-1|TRBJ2-2
TGCGCCAGCAGCCCGAACGAGCGGGGGCCCTCCGGGGAGCTGTTTTTT
CASSPNERGPSGELFF